Below are 22 T cell receptor beta chains sequenced from a single sample in a study of T-cell memory formation after mild COVID-19. Each CDR3 protein gets one entry after TCRdb re-called the 5' RACE reads with MiXCR. The data show around 130,000 distinct CDR3 sequences, 5% to 6.5% seen once. Sequencing was done on a sample of PBMCs or a T cell subset sorted from them (not recorded which). The receptors derive from an adult woman who had mild COVID-19 (a few samples of this study predate the infection). Cell type and time point are not known.

This clonotype was recorded at least ten times. The chain links TRBV7-8 to TRBJ1-6; D not certain. This CDR3 comprises 13 residues. Trimming took 5 bases from V and 9 from J, leaving 11 bases between them. Germline values: CDR1 SGHVS, CDR2 FQNEAQ. CDR3 sequence (DNA): TGTGCCAGCAGCCCCTCGACGTTTTCACCCCTCCACTTT. It translates to CASSPSTFSPLHF.

This chain uses TRBV29-1 with TRBJ1-1, with D perhaps TRBD1 (6 bases). Germline loops: CDR1 SQVTM, CDR2 ANQGSEA. The CDR3 loop spans 12 amino acids. Trimming removed 5 bases at V and 5 bases at J, with 12 bases between. This CDR3 reads CSVSGGRTEAFF. For the CDR3, the DNA is TGCAGCGTTAGCGGGGGGCGGACTGAAGCTTTCTTT. Using reference TRBV29-1 and TRBJ1-1 for the parts outside the CDR3, the full variable domain is SAVISQKPSRDICQRGTSLTIQCQVDSQVTMMFWYRQQPGQSLTLIATANQGSEATYESGFVIDKFPISRPNLTFSTLTVSNMSPEDSSIYLCSVSGGRTEAFFGQGTRLTVV.

At least ten counts were recorded for this clonotype. This chain links TRBV9 with TRBJ1-3; D not certain. Trimming removed 3 bases from V and 0 bases from J, with 16 bases in between. Germline-derived CDR1 and CDR2 are SGDLS and YYNGEE. The CDR3 covers 17 residues. The CDR3 loop is CASSATIGGYSGNTIYF. The DNA of the CDR3 is TGTGCCAGCAGCGCGACCATCGGAGGATACTCTGGAAACACCATATATTTT.

The sample holds many counts of this clonotype. This sequence joins TRBV20-1 and TRBJ2-7; D may be TRBD1 or TRBD2 (5 bases each). This CDR3 region has 12 residues. Trimming took 5 bases from V and 3 from J, leaving 11 bases between them. The germline gives CDR1 DFQATT, CDR2 SNEGSKA (reference sequence). Here the CDR3 reads CSARDRNYEQYF. CDR3 nucleotides: TGCAGTGCTCGGGACCGAAACTACGAGCAGTACTTC.

The genes are TRBV5-6 and TRBJ1-1; D ambiguous. Trimming stripped 3 bases from V and 5 bases from J, with 11 bases between. CDR3 length equals 13 residues. Germline V gives CDR1 SGHDT, CDR2 YYEEEE. The CDR3 DNA reads as TGTGCCAGCAGCTCAACCAAACGGACTGAAGCTTTCTTT. Residues: CASSSTKRTEAFF. Together with reference TRBV5-6 and TRBJ1-1, the CDR3 gives the full variable domain: DAGVTQSPTHLIKTRGQQVTLRCSPKSGHDTVSWYQQALGQGPQFIFQYYEEEERQRGNFPDRFSGHQFPNYSSELNVNALLLGDSALYLCASSSTKRTEAFFGQGTRLTVV.

This clonotype was counted a few times. This sequence joins TRBV12-3 or TRBV12-4 and TRBJ1-1, with a tentative D call TRBD1 (5 bases). Trimming removed 1 base at V and 4 bases at J, with 10 bases between. CDR3 length: 14 residues. The DNA of the CDR3 is TGTGCCAGCAGTTTAGGGGGGAGGGGCACTGAAGCTTTCTTT. Amino acids: CASSLGGRGTEAFF.

This clonotype was found a few times. The J gene is TRBJ1-4, the V gene TRBV7-9, with a possible D match to TRBD1 (5 bases). The germline gives CDR1 SEHNR, CDR2 FQNEAQ (reference sequence). The CDR3 has 14 residues. Trimming left V 1 base short and J 4 bases short, with 7 bases between. The CDR3 nucleotides read TGTGCCAGCAGCTTAGGACAGATTAATGAAAAACTGTTTTTT. Translation gives CASSLGQINEKLFF.

There are many counts of this clonotype. This chain connects TRBV5-1 to TRBJ1-5; a weak D match, TRBD1 (5 bases). This CDR3 is built from 14 residues. The germline V gene has CDR1 SGHRS and CDR2 YFSETQ. The V end lost 1 base, the J end lost 9 bases, and 14 bases lay between the germline ends. The CDR3: CASSLMGEMAPQHF. As DNA, the CDR3 is TGCGCCAGCAGCTTGATGGGGGAAATGGCGCCCCAGCATTTT.

At least ten counts were recorded for this clonotype. The rearrangement joins TRBV5-6 to TRBJ2-7; maybe TRBD1 (5 bases). The V and J ends lost 6 bases and 1 base respectively, with 17 bases between them. Germline V lookup: CDR1 SGHDT, CDR2 YYEEEE. CDR3 length: 15 residues. The CDR3 loop is CASIRRGTISYEQYF. CDR3 nucleotide sequence: TGTGCCAGCATTCGAAGGGGAACTATATCCTACGAGCAGTACTTC.

There are many counts of this clonotype. V usage is TRBV6-2 or TRBV6-3 and J usage is TRBJ1-1; D possibly corresponds to TRBD1 (6 bases). Germline assignment: CDR1 MNHEY and CDR2 SVGEGT. The CDR3 runs 15 residues. V was pared by 7 bases and J by 0 bases, with 15 bases between. The CDR3 bases are TGTGCCAGCACTATCCGGACAGCCATGAACACTGAAGCTTTCTTT. Translation: CASTIRTAMNTEAFF.

There are a few counts of this clonotype. The chain joins TRBV7-9 to TRBJ2-7; TRBD1 is a possible D gene (6 bases). The CDR3 totals 14 residues. Germline-derived CDR1 and CDR2 are SEHNR and FQNEAQ (reference sequence). Deletions cut 4 bases from V and 2 bases from J, with 12 bases between. For the CDR3, the DNA is TGTGCCAGCAGCTCCCGGACAGCCCCCTACGAGCAGTACTTC. Protein: CASSSRTAPYEQYF.

This clonotype was counted at least ten times. This chain uses TRBV5-1 with TRBJ1-2, with TRBD1 matching 7 bases. Germline V lookup: CDR1 SGHRS, CDR2 YFSETQ. The CDR3 has 15 amino acids. The trim removed 4 bases at V and 8 bases at J, leaving 14 bases unmatched. The CDR3 bases are TGCGCCAGCAGCCCGGGACAGACCCTTAATCGGGGCTACACCTTC. Translating it yields CASSPGQTLNRGYTF.

The chain recombines TRBV4-2 with TRBJ1-1, with 7 bases lining up with TRBD1. J lost 0 bases, V lost 1 base, and 8 bases had no gene match. CDR1 is LGHNA, CDR2 YNFKEQ, per germline. The CDR3 covers 17 residues. CDR3 DNA sequence: TGTGCCAGCAGCCAAGTTACAGGGGCTGGAGTGAACACTGAAGCTTTCTTT. It translates to CASSQVTGAGVNTEAFF.

This clonotype showed up just a few times. V and J are TRBV5-1 and TRBJ1-4; D ambiguous. This CDR3 is built from 14 residues. The germline gives CDR1 SGHRS, CDR2 YFSETQ. The V end lost 1 base, the J end lost 4 bases, and 8 bases lay between the germline ends. The CDR3 bases are TGCGCCAGCAGCTTGACAGTATTTAATGAAAAACTGTTTTTT. Amino acid sequence: CASSLTVFNEKLFF. The whole variable domain, remainder taken from reference TRBV5-1 and TRBJ1-4, is KAGVTQTPRYLIKTRGQQVTLSCSPISGHRSVSWYQQTPGQGLQFLFEYFSETQRNKGNFPGRFSGRQFSNSRSEMNVSTLELGDSALYLCASSLTVFNEKLFFGSGTQLSVL.

This clonotype was detected many times. The genes are TRBV5-1 and TRBJ2-1; TRBD2 agrees at 11 bases. The CDR3 length is 16 residues. Germline assignment: CDR1 SGHRS and CDR2 YFSETQ. J gave up 8 bases and V 1 base, and 8 bases lay outside the gene matches. CDR3 sequence: CASSLTSGSAGDEQFF. CDR3 sequence (DNA): TGCGCCAGCAGCTTGACTAGCGGGAGTGCCGGGGATGAGCAGTTCTTC.

In its sample, this clonotype was seen many times. The chain links TRBV7-2 to TRBJ2-1; 7 bases are shared with TRBD2. Germline V gene sequence: CDR1 SGHTA, CDR2 FQGNSA. This CDR3 comprises 15 residues. V shed 6 bases, J shed 1 base, and the junction held 6 bases outside the gene matches. CDR3: CASSPPGLSYNEQFF. CDR3 nucleotide sequence: TGTGCCAGCAGTCCCCCGGGACTATCCTACAATGAGCAGTTCTTC.

This chain links TRBV18 with TRBJ1-2; 9 bases agree with TRBD1. CDR1 KGHSH and CDR2 LQKENI come from the germline V gene. The ends lost 3 bases at V and 4 bases at J; junction bases unmatched: 9. The CDR3 runs 16 residues. This chain's CDR3 is CASSPGQGRLSYGYTF. CDR3 in DNA: TGTGCCAGCTCACCGGGACAGGGACGCCTCAGCTATGGCTACACCTTC.

The V gene is TRBV7-2, the J gene TRBJ1-5; the D is unclear. Between the trimmed V and J ends, which lost 1 base and 0 bases, there was a span of 10 bases. This CDR3 contains 16 residues. Germline V CDR1 and CDR2: SGHTA, FQGNSA. DNA for the CDR3: TGTGCCAGCAGCTTAGAGTCGTGGTATAGCAATCAGCCCCAGCATTTT. This translates into CASSLESWYSNQPQHF.

This clonotype has more than one count but fewer than ten. The CDR3 here is CAISYGTGVLLAQHF. CDR3 sequence (DNA): TGTGCCATCAGTTACGGGACAGGGGTCCTGTTGGCCCAGCATTTT. The rearrangement links TRBV10-3 to TRBJ1-5; 10 bases match TRBD1. J gave up 11 bases and V 5 bases, and 12 bases lay outside the gene matches. The germline CDR1 and CDR2 sequences are ENHRY and SYGVKD. The CDR3 has 15 amino acids.

The genes are TRBV9 and TRBJ1-4; D possibly corresponds to TRBD1 (5 bases). The CDR3 extends over 14 amino acids. Trimming took 1 base from V and 5 from J, leaving 9 bases between them. The germline V gene has CDR1 SGDLS and CDR2 YYNGEE. As DNA, the CDR3 is TGTGCCAGCAGCGTACAGGGTGTAAATGAAAAACTGTTTTTT. It translates to CASSVQGVNEKLFF.

This clonotype was seen more than once but under ten times. This rearrangement joins TRBV10-3 to TRBJ2-5; weak D call: TRBD2 (6 bases). The CDR3 length is 14 residues. The germline CDR1 and CDR2 sequences are ENHRY and SYGVKD. V was shortened by 2 bases and J by 3 bases, with 10 bases between the two germline ends. The CDR3 nucleotides are TGTGCCATCAGTGAGCGGGACTGGAAAGAGACCCAGTACTTC. Its protein product is CAISERDWKETQYF.

The rearrangement uses TRBV2 and TRBJ2-3; D could derive from TRBD1 or TRBD2 (5 bases each). This CDR3 comprises 13 residues. Germline CDR1 is SNHLY and CDR2 is FYNNEI. Trimming removed 7 bases from V and 2 bases from J, with 10 bases in between. CDR3 sequence reads: CASKGDLTDTQYF. The CDR3 nucleotides are TGTGCCAGCAAAGGGGACCTCACAGATACGCAGTATTTT.